A selection of T cell receptor beta chains follows, all from one sample in a study of blood T cell repertoires in COVID-19. TCRdb's table, derived via immunoSEQ multiplex PCR, lists solely in-frame clones and lacks some. The table shows 150,000 to 200,000 clones, with roughly 89% occurring only once. Sequencing was carried out using peripheral blood. The receptors originated from a man aged 18 to 29 with active or convalescent COVID-19. Each CDR3 is given with its conserved first and last residue.

V: TRBV28
CDR3: CASGGTGLDTQYF

V: TRBV9
CDR3: CASSPTLGGARNSPLHF

V: TRBV6-5
CDR3: CASSRDRFTGNTIYF

V: TRBV3-1/TRBV3-2
CDR3: CASSLYDRENIQYF

V: TRBV7-9
CDR3: CASTVGRDTEAFF

V: TRBV3-1/TRBV3-2
CDR3: CASSQGERTSRYF

V: TRBV2
CDR3: CASMLGRKNTEAFF

V: TRBV2
CDR3: CASSRPRGRATEAFF

V: TRBV5-1
CDR3: CASSWMGQGNTGELFF

V: TRBV10-3
CDR3: CAARTDLNQPQHF

V: TRBV28
CDR3: CASRTGGAGSETQYF

V: TRBV7-2
CDR3: CASSLGSYDFNQPQHF

V: TRBV7-2
CDR3: CASSPGRDSAEAFF

V: TRBV6-2/TRBV6-3
CDR3: CASSSPRDREYPWYGYTF

V: TRBV7-6
CDR3: CASSSEQGNTEAFF

V: TRBV2
CDR3: CASTRQGGTNEKLFF

V: TRBV5-1
CDR3: CASSLELAGVSTDTQYF

V: TRBV6-2/TRBV6-3
CDR3: CASSYELAGFTDTQYF

V: TRBV4-1
CDR3: CASSPQGQSSYNSPLHF

V: TRBV25-1
CDR3: CASRGEVYGYTF

V: TRBV19
CDR3: CASSIGRQDTQYF

V: TRBV6-2/TRBV6-3
CDR3: CASSDQGIQALDYTF

V: TRBV5-4
CDR3: CASSLDDRGLLFF